This T cell receptor beta chain was documented in a study of T-cell memory formation after mild COVID-19. Study overall: TCR clustering was largely donor specific. Study-level results: Some SARS-CoV-2-responding clones were already detected in memory before infection. Second-wave clones that peaked on day 37 lacked confirmed SARS-CoV-2 specificity.

This clonotype came up a few times. What it binds is unknown. The CDR3 has 16 residues. The germline gives CDR1 MGHRA, CDR2 YSYEKL. With V trimmed by 4 bases and J by 2 bases, 8 bases remained unmatched. TCRdb reanalysed the 5' RACE reads using MiXCR and keeps one entry per CDR3 protein. Of 400,000 to 450,000 distinct CDR3 sequences in the sample, approximately 18% were seen once. Sample: PBMCs or a T cell subset sorted from them (not recorded which). This TCR was recovered from a man between 18 and 29 years old who had mild COVID-19 (a few samples of this study predate the infection). Cell type and time point are not known. The chain joins TRBV4-1 to TRBJ2-5, with 9 bases fitting TRBD2. The CDR3 bases are TGCGCCAGCAGCCCCTGGGCTAGCGGGACTCAAGAGACCCAGTACTTC. This sequence encodes CASSPWASGTQETQYF.